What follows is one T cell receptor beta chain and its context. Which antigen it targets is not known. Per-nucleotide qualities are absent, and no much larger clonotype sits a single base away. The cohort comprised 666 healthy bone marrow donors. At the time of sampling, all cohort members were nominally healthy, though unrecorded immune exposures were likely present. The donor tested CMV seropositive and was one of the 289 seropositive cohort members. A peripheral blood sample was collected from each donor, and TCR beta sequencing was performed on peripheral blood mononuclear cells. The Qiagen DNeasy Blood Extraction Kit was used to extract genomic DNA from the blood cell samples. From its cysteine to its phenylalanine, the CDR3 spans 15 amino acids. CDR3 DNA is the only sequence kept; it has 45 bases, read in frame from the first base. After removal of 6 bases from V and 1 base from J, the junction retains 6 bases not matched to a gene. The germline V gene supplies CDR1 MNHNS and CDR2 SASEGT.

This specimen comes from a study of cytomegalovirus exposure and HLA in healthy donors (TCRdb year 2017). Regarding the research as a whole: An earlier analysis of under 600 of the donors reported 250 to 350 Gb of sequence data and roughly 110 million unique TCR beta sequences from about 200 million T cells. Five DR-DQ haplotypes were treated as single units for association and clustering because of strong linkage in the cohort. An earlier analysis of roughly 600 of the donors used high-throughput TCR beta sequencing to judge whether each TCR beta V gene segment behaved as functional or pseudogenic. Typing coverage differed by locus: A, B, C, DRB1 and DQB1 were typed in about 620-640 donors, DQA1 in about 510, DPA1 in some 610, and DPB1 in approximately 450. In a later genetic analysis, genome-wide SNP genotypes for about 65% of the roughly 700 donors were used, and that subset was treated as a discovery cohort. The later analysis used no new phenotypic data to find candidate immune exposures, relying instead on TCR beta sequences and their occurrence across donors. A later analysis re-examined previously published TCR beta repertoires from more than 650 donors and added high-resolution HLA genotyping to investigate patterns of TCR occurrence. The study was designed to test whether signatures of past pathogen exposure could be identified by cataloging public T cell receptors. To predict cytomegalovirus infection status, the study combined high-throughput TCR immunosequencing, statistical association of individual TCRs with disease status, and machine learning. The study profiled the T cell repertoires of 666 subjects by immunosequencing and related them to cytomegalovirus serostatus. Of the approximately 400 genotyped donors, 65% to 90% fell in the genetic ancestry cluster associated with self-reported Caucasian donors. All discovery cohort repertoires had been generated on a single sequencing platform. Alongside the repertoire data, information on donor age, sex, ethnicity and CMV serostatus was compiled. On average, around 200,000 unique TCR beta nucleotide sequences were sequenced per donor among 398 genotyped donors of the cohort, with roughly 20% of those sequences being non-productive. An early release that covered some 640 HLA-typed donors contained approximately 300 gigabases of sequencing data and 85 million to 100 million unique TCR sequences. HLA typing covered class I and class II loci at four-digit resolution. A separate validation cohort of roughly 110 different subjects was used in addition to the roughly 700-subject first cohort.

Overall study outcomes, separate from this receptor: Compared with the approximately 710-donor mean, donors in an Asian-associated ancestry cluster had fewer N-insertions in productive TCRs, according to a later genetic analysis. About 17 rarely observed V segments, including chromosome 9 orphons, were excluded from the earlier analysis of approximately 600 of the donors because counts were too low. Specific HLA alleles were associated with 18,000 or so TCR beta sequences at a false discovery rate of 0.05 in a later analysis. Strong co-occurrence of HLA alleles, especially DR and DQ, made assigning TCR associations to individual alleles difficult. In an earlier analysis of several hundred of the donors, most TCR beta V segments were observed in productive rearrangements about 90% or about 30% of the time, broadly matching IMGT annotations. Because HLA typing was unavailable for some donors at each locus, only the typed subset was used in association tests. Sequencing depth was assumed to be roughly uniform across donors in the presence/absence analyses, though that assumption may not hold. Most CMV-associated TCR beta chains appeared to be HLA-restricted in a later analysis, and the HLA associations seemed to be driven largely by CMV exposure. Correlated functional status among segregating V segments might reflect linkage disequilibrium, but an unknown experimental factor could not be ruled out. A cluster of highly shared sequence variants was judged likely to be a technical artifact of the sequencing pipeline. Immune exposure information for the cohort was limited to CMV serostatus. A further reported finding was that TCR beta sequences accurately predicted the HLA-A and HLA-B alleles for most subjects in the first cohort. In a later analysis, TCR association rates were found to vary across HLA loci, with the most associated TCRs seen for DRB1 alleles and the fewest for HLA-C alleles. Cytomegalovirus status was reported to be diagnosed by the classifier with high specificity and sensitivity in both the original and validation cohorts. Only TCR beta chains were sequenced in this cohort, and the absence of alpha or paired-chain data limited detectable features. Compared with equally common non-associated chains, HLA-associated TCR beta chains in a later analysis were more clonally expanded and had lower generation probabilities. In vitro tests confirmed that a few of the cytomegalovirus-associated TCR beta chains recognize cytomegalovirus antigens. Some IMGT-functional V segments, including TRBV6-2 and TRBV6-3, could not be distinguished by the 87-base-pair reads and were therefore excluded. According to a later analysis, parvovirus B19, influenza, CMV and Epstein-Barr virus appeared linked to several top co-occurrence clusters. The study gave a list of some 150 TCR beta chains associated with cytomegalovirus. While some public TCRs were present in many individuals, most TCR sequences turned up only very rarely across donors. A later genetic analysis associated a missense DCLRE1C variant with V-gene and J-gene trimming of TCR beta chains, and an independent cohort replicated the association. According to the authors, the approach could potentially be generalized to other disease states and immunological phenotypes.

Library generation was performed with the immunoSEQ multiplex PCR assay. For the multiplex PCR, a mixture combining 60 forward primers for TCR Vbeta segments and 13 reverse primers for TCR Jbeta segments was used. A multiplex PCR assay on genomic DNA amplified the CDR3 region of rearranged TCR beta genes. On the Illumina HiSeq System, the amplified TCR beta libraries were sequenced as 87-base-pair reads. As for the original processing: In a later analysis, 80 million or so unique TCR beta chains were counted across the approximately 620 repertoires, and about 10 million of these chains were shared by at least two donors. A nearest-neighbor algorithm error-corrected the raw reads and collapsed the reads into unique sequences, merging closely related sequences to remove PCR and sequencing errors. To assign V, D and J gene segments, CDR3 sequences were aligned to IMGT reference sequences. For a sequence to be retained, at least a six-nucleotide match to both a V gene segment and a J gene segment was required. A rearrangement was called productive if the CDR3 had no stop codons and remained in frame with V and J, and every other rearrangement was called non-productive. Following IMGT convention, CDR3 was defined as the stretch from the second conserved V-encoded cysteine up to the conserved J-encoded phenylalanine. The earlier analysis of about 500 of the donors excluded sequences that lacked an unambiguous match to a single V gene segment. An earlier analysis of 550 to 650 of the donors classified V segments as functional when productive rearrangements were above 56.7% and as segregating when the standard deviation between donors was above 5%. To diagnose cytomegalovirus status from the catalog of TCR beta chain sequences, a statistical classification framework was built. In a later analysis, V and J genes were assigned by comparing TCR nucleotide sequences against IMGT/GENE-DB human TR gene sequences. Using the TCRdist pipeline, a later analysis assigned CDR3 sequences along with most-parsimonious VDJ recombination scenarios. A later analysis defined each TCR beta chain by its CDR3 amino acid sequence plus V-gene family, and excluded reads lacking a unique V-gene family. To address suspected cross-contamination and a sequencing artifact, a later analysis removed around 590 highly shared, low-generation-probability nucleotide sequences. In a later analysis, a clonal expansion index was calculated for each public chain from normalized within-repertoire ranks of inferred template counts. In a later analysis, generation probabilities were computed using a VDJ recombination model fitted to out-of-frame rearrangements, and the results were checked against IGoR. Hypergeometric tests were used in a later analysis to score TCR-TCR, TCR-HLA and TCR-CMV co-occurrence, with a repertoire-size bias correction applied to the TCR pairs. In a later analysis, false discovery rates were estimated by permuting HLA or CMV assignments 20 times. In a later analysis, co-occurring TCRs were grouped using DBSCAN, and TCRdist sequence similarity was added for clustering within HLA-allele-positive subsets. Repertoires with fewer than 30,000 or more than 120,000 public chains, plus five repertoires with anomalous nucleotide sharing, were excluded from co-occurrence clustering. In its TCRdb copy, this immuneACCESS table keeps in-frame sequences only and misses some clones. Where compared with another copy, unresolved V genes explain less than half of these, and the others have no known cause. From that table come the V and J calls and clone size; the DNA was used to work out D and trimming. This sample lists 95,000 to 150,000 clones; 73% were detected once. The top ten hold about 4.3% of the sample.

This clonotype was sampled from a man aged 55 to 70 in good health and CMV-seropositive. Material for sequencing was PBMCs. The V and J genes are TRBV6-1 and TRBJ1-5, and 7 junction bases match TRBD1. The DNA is TGTGCCAGCAGCCGGGACAGAGAAAGCAATCAGCCCCAGCATTTT. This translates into CASSRDRESNQPQHF.